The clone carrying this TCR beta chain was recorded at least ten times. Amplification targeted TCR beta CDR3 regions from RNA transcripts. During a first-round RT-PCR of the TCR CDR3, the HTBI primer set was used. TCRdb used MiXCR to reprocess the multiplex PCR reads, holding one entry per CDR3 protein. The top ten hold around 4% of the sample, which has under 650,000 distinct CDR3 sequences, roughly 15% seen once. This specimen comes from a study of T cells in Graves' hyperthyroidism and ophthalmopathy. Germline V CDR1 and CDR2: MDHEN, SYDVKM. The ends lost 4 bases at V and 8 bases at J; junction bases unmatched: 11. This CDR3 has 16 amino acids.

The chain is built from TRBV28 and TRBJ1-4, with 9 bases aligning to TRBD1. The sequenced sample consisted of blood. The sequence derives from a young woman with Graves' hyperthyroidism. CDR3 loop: CASSYQTGGAGEKLFF. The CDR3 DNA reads TGTGCCAGCAGTTATCAAACAGGGGGCGCTGGGGAAAAACTGTTTTTT. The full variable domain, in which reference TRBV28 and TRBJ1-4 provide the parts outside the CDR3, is DVKVTQSSRYLVKRTGEKVFLECVQDMDHENMFWYRQDPGLGLRLIYFSYDVKMKEKGDIPEGYSVSREKKERFSLILESASTNQTSMYLCASSYQTGGAGEKLFFGSGTQLSVL.